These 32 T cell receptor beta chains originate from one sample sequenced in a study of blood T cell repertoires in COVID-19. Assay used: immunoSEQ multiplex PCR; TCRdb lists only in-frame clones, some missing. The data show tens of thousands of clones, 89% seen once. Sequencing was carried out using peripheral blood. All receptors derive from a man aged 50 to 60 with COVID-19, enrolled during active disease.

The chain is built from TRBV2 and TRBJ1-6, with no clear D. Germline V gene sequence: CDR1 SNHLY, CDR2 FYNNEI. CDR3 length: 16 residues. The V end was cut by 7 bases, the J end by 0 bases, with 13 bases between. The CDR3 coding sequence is TGTGCCAGCAAACTCAGGCTCAGCTCCTATAATTCACCCCTCCACTTT. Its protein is CASKLRLSSYNSPLHF.

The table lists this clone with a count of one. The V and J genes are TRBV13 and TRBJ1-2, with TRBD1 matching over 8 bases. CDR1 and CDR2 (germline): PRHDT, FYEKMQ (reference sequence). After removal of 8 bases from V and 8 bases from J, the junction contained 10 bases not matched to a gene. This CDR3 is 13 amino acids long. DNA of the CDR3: TGTGCCAGCGTTGGGAGCAGGGGGCTCGGCTACACCTTC. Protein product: CASVGSRGLGYTF.

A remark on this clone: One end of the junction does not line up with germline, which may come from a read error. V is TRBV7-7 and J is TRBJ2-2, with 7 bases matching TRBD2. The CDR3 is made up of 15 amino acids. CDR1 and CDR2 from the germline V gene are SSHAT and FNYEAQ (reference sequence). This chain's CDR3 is CASSLSGADTGELFF. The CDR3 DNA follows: TGTGCTAGCAGCTTAAGCGGGGCCGACACCGGGGAGCTGTTTTTT.

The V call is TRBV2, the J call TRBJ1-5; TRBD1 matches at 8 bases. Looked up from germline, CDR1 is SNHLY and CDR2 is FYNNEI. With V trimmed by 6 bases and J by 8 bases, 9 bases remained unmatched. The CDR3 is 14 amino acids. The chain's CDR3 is CASRIGQGLEPQHF. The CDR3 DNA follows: TGTGCCAGCAGGATAGGACAGGGTTTGGAGCCCCAGCATTTT.

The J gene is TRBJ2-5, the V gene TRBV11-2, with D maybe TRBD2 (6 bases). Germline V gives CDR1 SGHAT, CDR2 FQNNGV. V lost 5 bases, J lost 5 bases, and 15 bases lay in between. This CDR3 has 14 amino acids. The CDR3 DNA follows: TGTGCCAGCAGCAGGGACTTAGGAGGGGAGACCCAGTACTTC. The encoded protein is CASSRDLGGETQYF.

CDR3 coding DNA: TGTGCCAGCACCACAGCGGGCTTAAACCAAGAGACCCAGTACTTC. It translates to CASTTAGLNQETQYF. V gene TRBV28 combines with J gene TRBJ2-5; D possibly corresponds to TRBD2 (6 bases). Between the trimmed V and J ends, which lost 7 bases and 0 bases, there was a span of 15 bases. The CDR3 has 15 amino acids. From germline, CDR1 is MDHEN and CDR2 SYDVKM.

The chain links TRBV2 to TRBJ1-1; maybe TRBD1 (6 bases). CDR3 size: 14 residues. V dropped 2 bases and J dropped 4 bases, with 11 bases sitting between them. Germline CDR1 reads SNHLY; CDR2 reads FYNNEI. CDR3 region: CASSENRESTEAFF. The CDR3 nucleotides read TGTGCCAGCAGTGAAAACAGGGAGAGCACTGAAGCTTTCTTT.

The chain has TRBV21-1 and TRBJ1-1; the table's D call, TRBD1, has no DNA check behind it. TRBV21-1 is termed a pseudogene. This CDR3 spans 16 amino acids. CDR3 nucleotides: TGTGCCAGCAGCAAAGTCGAGGGGGCGAGGAACACTGAAGCTTTCTTT. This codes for CASSKVEGARNTEAFF.

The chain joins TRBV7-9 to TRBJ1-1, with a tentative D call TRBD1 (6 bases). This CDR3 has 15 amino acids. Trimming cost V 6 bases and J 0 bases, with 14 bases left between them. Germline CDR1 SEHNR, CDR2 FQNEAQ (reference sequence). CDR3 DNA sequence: TGTGCCAGCAGTCCGCCAGGGGCAGTGAACACTGAAGCTTTCTTT. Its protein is CASSPPGAVNTEAFF.

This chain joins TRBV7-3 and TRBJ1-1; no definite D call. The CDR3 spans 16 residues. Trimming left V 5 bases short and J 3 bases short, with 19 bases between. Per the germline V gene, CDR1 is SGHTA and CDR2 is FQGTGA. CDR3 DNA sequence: TGTGCCAGCAGCCTCGGTTCAGGCCTAGCCGACACTGAAGCTTTCTTT. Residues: CASSLGSGLADTEAFF.

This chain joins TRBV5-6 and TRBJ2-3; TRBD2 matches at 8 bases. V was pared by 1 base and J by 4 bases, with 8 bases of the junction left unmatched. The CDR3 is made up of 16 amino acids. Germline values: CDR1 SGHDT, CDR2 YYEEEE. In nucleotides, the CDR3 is TGTGCCAGCAGCTTGTATGTAGCGGGGTTCTCAGATACGCAGTATTTT. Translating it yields CASSLYVAGFSDTQYF.

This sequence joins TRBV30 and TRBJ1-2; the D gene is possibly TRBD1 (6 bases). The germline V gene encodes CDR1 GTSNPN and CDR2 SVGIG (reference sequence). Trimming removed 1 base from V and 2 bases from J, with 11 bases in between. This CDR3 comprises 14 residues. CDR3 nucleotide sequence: TGTGCCTGGAGTGCAGGGGATATAAACTATGGCTACACCTTC. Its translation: CAWSAGDINYGYTF.

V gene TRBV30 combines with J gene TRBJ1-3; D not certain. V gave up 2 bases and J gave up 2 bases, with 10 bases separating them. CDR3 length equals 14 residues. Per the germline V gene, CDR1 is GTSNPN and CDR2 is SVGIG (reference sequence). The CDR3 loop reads CAWSMGSTGNTIYF. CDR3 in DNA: TGTGCCTGGAGTATGGGCAGTACTGGAAACACCATATATTTT.

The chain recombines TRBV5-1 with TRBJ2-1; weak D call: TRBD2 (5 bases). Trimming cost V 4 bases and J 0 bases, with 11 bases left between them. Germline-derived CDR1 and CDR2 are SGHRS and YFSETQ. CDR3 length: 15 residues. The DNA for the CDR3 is TGCGCCAGCAGCCCCGACGGGAACTCCTACAATGAGCAGTTCTTC. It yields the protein CASSPDGNSYNEQFF.

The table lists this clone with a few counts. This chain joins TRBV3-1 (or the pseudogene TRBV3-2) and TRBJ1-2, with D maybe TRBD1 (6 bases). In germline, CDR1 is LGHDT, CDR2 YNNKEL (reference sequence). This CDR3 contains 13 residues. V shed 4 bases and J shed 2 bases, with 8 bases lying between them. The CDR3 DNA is TGTGCCAGCAGCCTACAGGGAAACTATGGCTACACCTTC. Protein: CASSLQGNYGYTF.

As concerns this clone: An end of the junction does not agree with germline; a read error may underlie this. CDR3 nucleotides: TGTGCCAGTAGCCAAACAGGGACCGAAACTTTCTTT. This codes for CASSQTGTETFF. The rearrangement uses TRBV3-1 (or the pseudogene TRBV3-2) and TRBJ1-1; tentative D call: TRBD1 (6 bases). Germline values: CDR1 LGHDT, CDR2 YNNKEL (reference sequence). The CDR3 consists of 12 residues.

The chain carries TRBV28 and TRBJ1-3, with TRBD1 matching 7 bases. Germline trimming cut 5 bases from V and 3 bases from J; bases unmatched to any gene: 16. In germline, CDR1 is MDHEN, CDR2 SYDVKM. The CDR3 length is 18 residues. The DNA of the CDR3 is TGTGCCAGCAGTCCCCTCGGAAGACAGGGCGGATTTGGAAACACCATATATTTT. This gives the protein CASSPLGRQGGFGNTIYF.

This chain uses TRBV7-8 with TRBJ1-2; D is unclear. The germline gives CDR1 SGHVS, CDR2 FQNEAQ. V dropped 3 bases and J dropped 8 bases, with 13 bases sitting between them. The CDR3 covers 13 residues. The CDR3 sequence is CASSFSGLDGYTF. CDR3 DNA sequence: TGTGCCAGCAGCTTCTCCGGACTCGACGGCTACACCTTC.

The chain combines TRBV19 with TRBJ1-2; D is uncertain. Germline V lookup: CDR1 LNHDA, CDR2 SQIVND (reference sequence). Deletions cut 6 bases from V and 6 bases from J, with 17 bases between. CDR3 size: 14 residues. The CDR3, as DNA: TGTGCCAGTAGATCCCCCGGGGAAATGGATGGCTACACCTTC. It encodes CASRSPGEMDGYTF.

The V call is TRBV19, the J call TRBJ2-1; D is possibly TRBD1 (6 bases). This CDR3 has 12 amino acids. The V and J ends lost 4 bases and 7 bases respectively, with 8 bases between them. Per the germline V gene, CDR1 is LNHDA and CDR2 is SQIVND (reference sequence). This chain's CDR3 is CASSRGRNEQFF. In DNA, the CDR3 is TGTGCCAGTAGTAGGGGGCGGAATGAGCAGTTCTTC.

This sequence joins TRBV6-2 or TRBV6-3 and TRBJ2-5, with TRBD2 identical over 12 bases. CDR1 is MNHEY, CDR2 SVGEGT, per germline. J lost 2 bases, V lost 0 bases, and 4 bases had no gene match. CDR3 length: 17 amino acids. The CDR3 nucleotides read TGTGCCAGCAGTTACTCGACTAGCGGGGGCCATCAAGAGACCCAGTACTTC. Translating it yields CASSYSTSGGHQETQYF.

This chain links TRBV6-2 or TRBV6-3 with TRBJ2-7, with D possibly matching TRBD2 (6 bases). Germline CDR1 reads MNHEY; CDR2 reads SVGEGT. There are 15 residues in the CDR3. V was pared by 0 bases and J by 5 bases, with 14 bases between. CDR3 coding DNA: TGTGCCAGCAGTTACTCCCAAACGACTAGGCACGAGCAGTACTTC. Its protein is CASSYSQTTRHEQYF.

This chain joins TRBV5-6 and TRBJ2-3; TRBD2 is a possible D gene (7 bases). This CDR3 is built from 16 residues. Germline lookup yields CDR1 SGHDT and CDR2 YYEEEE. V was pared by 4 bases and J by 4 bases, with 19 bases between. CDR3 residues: CASSPRAGGRPDTQYF. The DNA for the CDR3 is TGTGCCAGCAGCCCGCGGGCCGGGGGGCGCCCAGATACGCAGTATTTT.

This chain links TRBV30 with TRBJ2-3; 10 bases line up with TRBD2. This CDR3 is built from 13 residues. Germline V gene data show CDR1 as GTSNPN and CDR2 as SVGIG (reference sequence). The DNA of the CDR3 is TGTGCTAGCGGGGGGTCCGTCGGGGATACGCAGTATTTT. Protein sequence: CASGGSVGDTQYF.

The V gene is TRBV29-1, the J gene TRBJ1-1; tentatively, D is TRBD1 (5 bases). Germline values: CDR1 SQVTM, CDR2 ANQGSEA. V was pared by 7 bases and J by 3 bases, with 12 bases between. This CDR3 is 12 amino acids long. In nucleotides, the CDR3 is TGCAGCGCCCTGTGGGGGGACACTGAAGCTTTCTTT. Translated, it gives CSALWGDTEAFF. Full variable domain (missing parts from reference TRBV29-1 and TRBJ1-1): SAVISQKPSRDICQRGTSLTIQCQVDSQVTMMFWYRQQPGQSLTLIATANQGSEATYESGFVIDKFPISRPNLTFSTLTVSNMSPEDSSIYLCSALWGDTEAFFGQGTRLTVV.

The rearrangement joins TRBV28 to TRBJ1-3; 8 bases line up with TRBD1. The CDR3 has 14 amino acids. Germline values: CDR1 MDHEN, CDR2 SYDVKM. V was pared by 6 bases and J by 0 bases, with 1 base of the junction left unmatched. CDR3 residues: CASSTGGSGNTIYF. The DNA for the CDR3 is TGTGCCAGCAGCACAGGGGGCTCTGGAAACACCATATATTTT.

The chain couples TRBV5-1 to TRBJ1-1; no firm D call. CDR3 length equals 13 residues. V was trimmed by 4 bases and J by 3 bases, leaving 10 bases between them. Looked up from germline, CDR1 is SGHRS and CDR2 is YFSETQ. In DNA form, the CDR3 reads TGCGCCAGCAGCATGCTTCTAGACACTGAAGCTTTCTTT. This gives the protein CASSMLLDTEAFF. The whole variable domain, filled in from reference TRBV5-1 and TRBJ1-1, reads KAGVTQTPRYLIKTRGQQVTLSCSPISGHRSVSWYQQTPGQGLQFLFEYFSETQRNKGNFPGRFSGRQFSNSRSEMNVSTLELGDSALYLCASSMLLDTEAFFGQGTRLTVV.

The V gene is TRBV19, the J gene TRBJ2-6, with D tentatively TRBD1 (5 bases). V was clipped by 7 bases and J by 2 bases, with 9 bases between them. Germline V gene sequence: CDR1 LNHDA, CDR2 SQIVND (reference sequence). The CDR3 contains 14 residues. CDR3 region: CASTWGAGANVLTF. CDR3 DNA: TGTGCCAGTACTTGGGGCGCTGGGGCCAACGTCCTGACTTTC.

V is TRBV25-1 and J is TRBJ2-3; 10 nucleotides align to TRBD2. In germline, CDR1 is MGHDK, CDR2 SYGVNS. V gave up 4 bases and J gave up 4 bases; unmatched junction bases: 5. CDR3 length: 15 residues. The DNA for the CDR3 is TGTGCCAGCAGTGGGTCTAGCGGGGGCCCAGATACGCAGTATTTT. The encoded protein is CASSGSSGGPDTQYF.

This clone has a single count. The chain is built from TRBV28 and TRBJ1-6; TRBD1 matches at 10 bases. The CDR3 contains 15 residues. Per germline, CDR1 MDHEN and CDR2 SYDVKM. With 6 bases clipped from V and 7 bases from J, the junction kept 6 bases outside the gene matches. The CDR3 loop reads CASSLDRGRNSPLHF. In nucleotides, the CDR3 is TGTGCCAGCAGCCTCGACAGGGGGCGAAATTCACCCCTCCACTTT. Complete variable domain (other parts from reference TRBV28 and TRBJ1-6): DVKVTQSSRYLVKRTGEKVFLECVQDMDHENMFWYRQDPGLGLRLIYFSYDVKMKEKGDIPEGYSVSREKKERFSLILESASTNQTSMYLCASSLDRGRNSPLHFGNGTRLTVT.

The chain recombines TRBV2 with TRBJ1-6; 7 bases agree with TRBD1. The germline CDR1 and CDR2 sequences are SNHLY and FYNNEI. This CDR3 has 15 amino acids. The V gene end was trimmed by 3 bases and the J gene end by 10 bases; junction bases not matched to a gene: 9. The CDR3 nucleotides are TGTGCCAGCAGTGATTTGCGGACAGGAACCTCACCCCTCCACTTT. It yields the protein CASSDLRTGTSPLHF.

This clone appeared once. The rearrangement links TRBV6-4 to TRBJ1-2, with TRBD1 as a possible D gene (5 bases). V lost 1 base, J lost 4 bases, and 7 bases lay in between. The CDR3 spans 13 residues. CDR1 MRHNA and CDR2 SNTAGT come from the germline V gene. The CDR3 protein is CASSDLGGYGYTF. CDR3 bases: TGTGCCAGCAGTGACTTGGGGGGCTATGGCTACACCTTC.